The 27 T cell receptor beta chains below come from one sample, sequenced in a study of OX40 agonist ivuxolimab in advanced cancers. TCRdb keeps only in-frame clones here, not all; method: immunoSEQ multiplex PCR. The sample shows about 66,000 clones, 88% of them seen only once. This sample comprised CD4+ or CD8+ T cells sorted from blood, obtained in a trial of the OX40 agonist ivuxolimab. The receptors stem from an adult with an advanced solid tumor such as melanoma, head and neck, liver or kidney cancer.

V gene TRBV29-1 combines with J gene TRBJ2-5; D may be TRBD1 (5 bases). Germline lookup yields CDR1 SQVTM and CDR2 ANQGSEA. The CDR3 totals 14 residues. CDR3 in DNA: TGCAGTTTCTCCGCTTCTCAGGGATCCGAGACCCAGTACTTC. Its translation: CSFSASQGSETQYF.

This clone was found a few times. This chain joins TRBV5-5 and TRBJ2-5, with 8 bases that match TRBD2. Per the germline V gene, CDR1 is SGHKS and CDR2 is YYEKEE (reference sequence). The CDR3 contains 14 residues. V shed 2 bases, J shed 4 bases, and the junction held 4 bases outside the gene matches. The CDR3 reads CASSLAGAPETQYF. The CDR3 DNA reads TGTGCCAGCAGCTTAGCGGGAGCCCCAGAGACCCAGTACTTC.

Here the CDR3 reads CASSFVQGRRNTIYF. In DNA form, the CDR3 reads TGTGCCAGCAGCTTCGTACAGGGGCGACGAAACACCATATATTTT. The chain has TRBV5-6 and TRBJ1-3; 7 bases are a match to TRBD1. With 2 bases clipped from V and 5 bases from J, the junction kept 7 bases outside the gene matches. The CDR3 consists of 15 residues. CDR1 and CDR2 from the germline V gene are SGHDT and YYEEEE.

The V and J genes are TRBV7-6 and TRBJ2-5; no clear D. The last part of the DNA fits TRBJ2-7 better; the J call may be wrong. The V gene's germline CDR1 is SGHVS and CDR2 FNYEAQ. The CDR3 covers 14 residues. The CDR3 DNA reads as TGTGCCAGCAGCTTAGGGCCAGGAACCTACGAGCAGTACTTC. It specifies CASSLGPGTYEQYF.

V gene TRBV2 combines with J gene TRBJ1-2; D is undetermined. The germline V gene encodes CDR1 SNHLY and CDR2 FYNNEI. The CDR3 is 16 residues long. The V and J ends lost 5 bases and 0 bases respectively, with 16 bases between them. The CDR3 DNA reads TGTGCCAGCAGTAACGTCGACGGCCGATCTAACTATGGCTACACCTTC. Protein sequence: CASSNVDGRSNYGYTF.

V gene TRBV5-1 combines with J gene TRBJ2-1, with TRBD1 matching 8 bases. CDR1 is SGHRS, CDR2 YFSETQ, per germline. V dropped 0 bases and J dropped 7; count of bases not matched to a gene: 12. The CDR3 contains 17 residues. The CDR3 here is CASSLGAAGGINNEQFF. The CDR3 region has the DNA TGCGCCAGCAGCTTGGGGGCGGCAGGGGGCATCAATAATGAGCAGTTCTTC.

In DNA form, the CDR3 reads TGTGCCAGCAGCCCCGGGACTTGGGCAAGCTACGAGCAGTACTTC. This encodes CASSPGTWASYEQYF. V is TRBV7-8 and J is TRBJ2-7, with a weak D call TRBD2 (6 bases). Per germline, CDR1 SGHVS and CDR2 FQNEAQ. The CDR3 sequence is 15 residues long. The V end lost 5 bases, the J end lost 3 bases, and 17 bases lay between the germline ends.

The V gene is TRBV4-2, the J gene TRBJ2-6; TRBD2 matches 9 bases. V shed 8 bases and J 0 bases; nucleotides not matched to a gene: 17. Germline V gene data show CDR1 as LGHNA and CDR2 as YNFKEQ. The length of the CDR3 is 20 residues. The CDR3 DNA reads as TGTGCCAGCCGCCCTTGGGGACTAGCTGCATCTATCTCTGGGGCCAACGTCCTGACTTTC. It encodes CASRPWGLAASISGANVLTF.

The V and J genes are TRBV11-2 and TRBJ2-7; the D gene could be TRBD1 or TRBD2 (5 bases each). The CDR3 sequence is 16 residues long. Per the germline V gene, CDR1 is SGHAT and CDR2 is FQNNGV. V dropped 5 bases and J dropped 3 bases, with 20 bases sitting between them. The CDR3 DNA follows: TGTGCCAGCAGCCCGTTGGGGGACCCAGCAATCTACGAGCAGTACTTC. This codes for CASSPLGDPAIYEQYF.

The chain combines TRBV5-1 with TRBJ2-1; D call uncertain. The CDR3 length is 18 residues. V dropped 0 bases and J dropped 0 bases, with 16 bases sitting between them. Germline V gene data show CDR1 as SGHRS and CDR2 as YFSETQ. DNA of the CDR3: TGCGCCAGCAGCTTGGAGATCCAAAGCGTGAGCTCCTACAATGAGCAGTTCTTC. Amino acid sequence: CASSLEIQSVSSYNEQFF.

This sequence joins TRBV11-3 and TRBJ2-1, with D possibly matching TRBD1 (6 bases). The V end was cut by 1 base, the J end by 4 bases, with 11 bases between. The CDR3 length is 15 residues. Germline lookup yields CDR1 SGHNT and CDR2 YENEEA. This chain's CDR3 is CASSLGGQTYNEQFF. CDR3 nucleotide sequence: TGTGCCAGCAGCTTAGGAGGACAGACTTACAATGAGCAGTTCTTC.

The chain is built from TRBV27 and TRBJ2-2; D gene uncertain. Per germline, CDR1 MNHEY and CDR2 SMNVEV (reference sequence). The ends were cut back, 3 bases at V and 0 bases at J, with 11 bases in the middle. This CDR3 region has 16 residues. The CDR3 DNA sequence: TGTGCCAGCAGTTTTCGCGGTCGGGCGAACACCGGGGAGCTGTTTTTT. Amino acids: CASSFRGRANTGELFF.

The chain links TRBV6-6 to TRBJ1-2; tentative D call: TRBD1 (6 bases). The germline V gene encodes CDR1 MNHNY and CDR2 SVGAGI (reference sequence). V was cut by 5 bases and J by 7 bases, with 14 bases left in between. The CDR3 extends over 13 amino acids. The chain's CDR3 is CASSRTQGSGYTF. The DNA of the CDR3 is TGTGCCAGCAGTCGTACACAGGGAAGTGGCTACACCTTC.

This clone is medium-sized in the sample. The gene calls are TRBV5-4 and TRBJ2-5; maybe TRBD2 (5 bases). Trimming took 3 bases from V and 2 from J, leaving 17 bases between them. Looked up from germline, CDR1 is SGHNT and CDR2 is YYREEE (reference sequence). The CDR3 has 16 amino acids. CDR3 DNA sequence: TGTGCCAGCAGCTCCGAGACTAATCCCCTACAAGAGACCCAGTACTTC. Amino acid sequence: CASSSETNPLQETQYF.

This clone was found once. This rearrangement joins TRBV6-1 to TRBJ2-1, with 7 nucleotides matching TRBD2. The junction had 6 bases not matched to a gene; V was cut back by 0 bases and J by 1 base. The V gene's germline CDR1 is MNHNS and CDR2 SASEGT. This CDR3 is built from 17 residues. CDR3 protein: CASSEAIASGSYNEQFF. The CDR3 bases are TGTGCCAGCAGTGAAGCGATCGCTAGCGGTTCCTACAATGAGCAGTTCTTC.

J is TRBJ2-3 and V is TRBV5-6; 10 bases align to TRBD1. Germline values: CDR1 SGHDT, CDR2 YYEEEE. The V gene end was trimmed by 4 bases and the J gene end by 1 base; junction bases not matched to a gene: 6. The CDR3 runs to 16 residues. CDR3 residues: CASSLTTGGGTDTQYF. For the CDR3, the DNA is TGTGCCAGCAGCCTGACGACAGGGGGCGGCACAGATACGCAGTATTTT. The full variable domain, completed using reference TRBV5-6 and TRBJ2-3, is DAGVTQSPTHLIKTRGQQVTLRCSPKSGHDTVSWYQQALGQGPQFIFQYYEEEERQRGNFPDRFSGHQFPNYSSELNVNALLLGDSALYLCASSLTTGGGTDTQYFGPGTRLTVL.

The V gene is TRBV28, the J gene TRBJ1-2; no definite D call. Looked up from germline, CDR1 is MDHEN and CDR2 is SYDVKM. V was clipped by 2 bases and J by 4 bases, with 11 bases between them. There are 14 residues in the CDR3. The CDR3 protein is CASSLELSVYGYTF. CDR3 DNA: TGTGCCAGCAGTTTAGAGCTGTCAGTCTATGGCTACACCTTC.

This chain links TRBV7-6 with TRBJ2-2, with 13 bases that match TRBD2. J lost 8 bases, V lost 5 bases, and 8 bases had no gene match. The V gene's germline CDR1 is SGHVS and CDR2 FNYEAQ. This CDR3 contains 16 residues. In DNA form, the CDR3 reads TGTGCCAGCAGCATAGGACTAGCGGGAGAGTTTGGGGAGCTGTTTTTT. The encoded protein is CASSIGLAGEFGELFF. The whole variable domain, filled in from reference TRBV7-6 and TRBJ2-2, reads GAGVSQSPRYKVTKRGQDVALRCDPISGHVSLYWYRQALGQGPEFLTYFNYEAQQDKSGLPNDRFSAERPEGSISTLTIQRTEQRDSAMYRCASSIGLAGEFGELFFGEGSRLTVL.

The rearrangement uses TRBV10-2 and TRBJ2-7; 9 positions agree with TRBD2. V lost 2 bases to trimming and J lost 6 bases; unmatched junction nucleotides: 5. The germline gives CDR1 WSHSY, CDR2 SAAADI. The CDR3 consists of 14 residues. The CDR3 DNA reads TGCGCCAGCAGTGAGAGCGGGAGGCCCTCCGAGCAGTACTTC. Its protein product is CASSESGRPSEQYF.

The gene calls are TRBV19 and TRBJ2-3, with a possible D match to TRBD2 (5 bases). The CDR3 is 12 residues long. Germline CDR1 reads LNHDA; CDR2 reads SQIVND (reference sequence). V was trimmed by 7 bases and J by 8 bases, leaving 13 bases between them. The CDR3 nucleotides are TGTGCCAGTAAAGCGGTAGGAAGTACGCAGTATTTT. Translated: CASKAVGSTQYF.

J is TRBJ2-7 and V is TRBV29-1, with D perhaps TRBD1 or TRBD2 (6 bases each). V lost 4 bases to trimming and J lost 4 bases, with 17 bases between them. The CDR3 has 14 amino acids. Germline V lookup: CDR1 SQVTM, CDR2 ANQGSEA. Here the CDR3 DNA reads TGCAGCGTTGGGGGGGCAGCCGAATCTTACGAGCAGTACTTC. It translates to CSVGGAAESYEQYF.

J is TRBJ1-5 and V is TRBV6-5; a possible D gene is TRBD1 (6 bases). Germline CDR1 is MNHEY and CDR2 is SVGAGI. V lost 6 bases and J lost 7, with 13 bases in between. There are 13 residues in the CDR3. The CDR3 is CASRTQGNQPQHF. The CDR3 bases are TGTGCCAGCAGGACCCAGGGGAACCAGCCCCAGCATTTT.

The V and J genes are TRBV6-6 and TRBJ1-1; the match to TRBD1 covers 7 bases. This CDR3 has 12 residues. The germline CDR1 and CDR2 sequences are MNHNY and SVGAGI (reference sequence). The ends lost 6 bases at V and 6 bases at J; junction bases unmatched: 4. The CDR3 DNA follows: TGTGCCAGCAGCCCTCAGGGGGCTGAAGCTTTCTTT. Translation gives CASSPQGAEAFF.

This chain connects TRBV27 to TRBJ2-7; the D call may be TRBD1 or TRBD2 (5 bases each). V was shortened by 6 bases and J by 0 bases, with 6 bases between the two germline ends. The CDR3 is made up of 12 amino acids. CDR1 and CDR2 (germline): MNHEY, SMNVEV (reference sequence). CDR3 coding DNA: TGTGCCAGCAGGGGACCCTCCTACGAGCAGTACTTC. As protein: CASRGPSYEQYF.

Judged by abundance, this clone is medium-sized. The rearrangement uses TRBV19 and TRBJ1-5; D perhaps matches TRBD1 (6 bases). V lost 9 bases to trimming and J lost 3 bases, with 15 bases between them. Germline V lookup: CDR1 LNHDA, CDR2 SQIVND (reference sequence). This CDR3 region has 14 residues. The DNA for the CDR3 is TGTGCCAGCAGCCGGGGGCAGTACAATCAGCCCCAGCATTTT. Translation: CASSRGQYNQPQHF. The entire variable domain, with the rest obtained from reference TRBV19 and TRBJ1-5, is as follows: DGGITQSPKYLFRKEGQNVTLSCEQNLNHDAMYWYRQDPGQGLRLIYYSQIVNDFQKGDIAEGYSVSREKKESFPLTVTSAQKNPTAFYLCASSRGQYNQPQHFGDGTRLSIL.

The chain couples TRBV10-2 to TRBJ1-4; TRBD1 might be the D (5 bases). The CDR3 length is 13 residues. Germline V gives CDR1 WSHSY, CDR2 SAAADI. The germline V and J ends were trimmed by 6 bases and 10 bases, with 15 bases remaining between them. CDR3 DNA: TGCGCCAGCAGAGGGGTTCTTCCGGGAAAACTGTTTTTT. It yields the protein CASRGVLPGKLFF.

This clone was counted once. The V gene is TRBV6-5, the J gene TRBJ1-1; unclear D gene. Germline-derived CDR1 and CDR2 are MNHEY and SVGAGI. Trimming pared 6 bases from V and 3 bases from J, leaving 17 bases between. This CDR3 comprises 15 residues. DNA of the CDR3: TGTGCCAGCAGCCCCCGGGAGGGTTGGGACACTGAAGCTTTCTTT. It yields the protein CASSPREGWDTEAFF.